Shown below are 15 T cell receptor beta chains from a single sample sequenced in a study of T cells in Graves' hyperthyroidism and ophthalmopathy. Researchers amplified the TCR beta CDR3 regions from RNA transcripts. During a first-round RT-PCR of the TCR CDR3, the HTBI primer set was used. MiXCR, run by TCRdb on the multiplex PCR reads, gives a single entry per CDR3 protein. The sample lists a few hundred thousand distinct CDR3 sequences, 20% to 30% seen once, with less than 75% in the top ten. Sample: blood. These receptors came from a man aged 45 to 65 with Graves' hyperthyroidism.

The sample holds a few counts of this clonotype. The gene calls are TRBV7-9 and TRBJ2-7; 7 nucleotides agree with TRBD2. CDR3 size: 15 residues. Germline loops: CDR1 SEHNR, CDR2 FQNEAQ (reference sequence). The trim removed 5 bases at V and 0 bases at J, leaving 7 bases unmatched. As DNA, the CDR3 is TGTGCCAGCAGCCCCTGGCGGGAGCTCTCCTACGAGCAGTACTTC. Amino acid sequence: CASSPWRELSYEQYF.

In this sample, this clonotype turned up a few times. CDR3 nucleotides: TGTGCCAGCAGCTCGCCGACTAGGATTGCCTACAATGAGCAGTTCTTC. Translated: CASSSPTRIAYNEQFF. The J gene is TRBJ2-1, the V gene TRBV7-9, with a possible D match to TRBD2 (6 bases). CDR3 length equals 16 residues. In germline, CDR1 is SEHNR, CDR2 FQNEAQ (reference sequence). Trimming took 4 bases from V and 2 from J, leaving 15 bases between them.

Notes on this clonotype: This may arise from a read error, as a much more abundant clone is one base away. The conserved phenylalanine or tryptophan normally closing the CDR3 is absent here, so this likely arose from a read error. The rearrangement uses TRBV28 and TRBJ1-1; TRBD1 agrees at 8 bases. The germline CDR1 and CDR2 sequences are MDHEN and SYDVKM. The V segment lost 3 bases and the J segment 2 bases; nucleotides outside the gene matches: 2. This CDR3 has 14 residues. This CDR3 is CASSFDRGNTEAFL. The DNA for the CDR3 is TGTGCCAGCAGTTTCGACAGGGGAAACACTGAAGCTTTCCTT.

This clonotype has just a few counts. The V and J genes are TRBV5-4 and TRBJ2-3, with D possibly being TRBD1 (6 bases). Trimming removed 0 bases at V and 1 base at J, with 9 bases between. Germline V gene lookup returns CDR1 SGHNT and CDR2 YYREEE (reference sequence). This CDR3 has 15 amino acids. The CDR3 region has the DNA TGTGCCAGCAGCTTGGGTGGACAGCGCACAGATACGCAGTATTTT. This codes for CASSLGGQRTDTQYF.

The chain recombines TRBV25-1 with TRBJ2-7; D unclear. Germline V gives CDR1 MGHDK, CDR2 SYGVNS. Between the trimmed V and J ends, which lost 3 bases and 3 bases, there was a span of 6 bases. The CDR3 length is 12 residues. CDR3 amino acids: CASSDSDYEQYF. The CDR3 region has the DNA TGTGCCAGCAGTGACAGCGACTACGAGCAGTACTTC.

This clonotype was recorded a few times. This chain joins TRBV4-1 and TRBJ2-2; tentatively, D is TRBD1 (5 bases). Germline CDR1 MGHRA, CDR2 YSYEKL. V gave up 4 bases and J gave up 1 base, with 13 bases separating them. The CDR3 runs 16 residues. The CDR3 sequence is CASSPKGRENTGELFF. CDR3 nucleotides: TGCGCCAGCAGCCCCAAGGGGCGTGAGAACACCGGGGAGCTGTTTTTT.

The V gene is TRBV14, the J gene TRBJ2-3; D may match TRBD1 or TRBD2 (5 bases each). The CDR3 spans 14 residues. V shed 1 base and J shed 1 base, with 6 bases lying between them. Germline V lookup: CDR1 SGHDN, CDR2 FVKESK. This CDR3 reads CASSQVGGTDTQYF. In nucleotides, the CDR3 is TGTGCCAGCAGCCAAGTGGGGGGCACAGATACGCAGTATTTT.

This chain uses TRBV2 with TRBJ2-5; TRBD1 agrees at 7 bases. The CDR3 covers 15 residues. From germline, CDR1 is SNHLY and CDR2 FYNNEI. The J segment lost 4 bases and the V segment lost 2 bases, leaving 7 bases of the junction unmatched. CDR3 protein: CASSEQGVRVETQYF. CDR3 in DNA: TGTGCCAGCAGTGAACAGGGGGTTCGTGTAGAGACCCAGTACTTC.

This clonotype was picked up a small number of times. The chain employs TRBV5-1 and TRBJ2-2; TRBD2 aligns across 10 bases. This CDR3 is built from 14 residues. Germline V CDR1 and CDR2: SGHRS, YFSETQ. The trim removed 4 bases at V and 9 bases at J, leaving 6 bases unmatched. The CDR3 region has the DNA TGCGCCAGCAGCGACACTAGCGGGACCCGGGAGCTGTTTTTT. Translated: CASSDTSGTRELFF.

This chain connects TRBV5-1 to TRBJ1-1, with D perhaps matching TRBD1 (5 bases). This CDR3 spans 14 amino acids. V was cut by 2 bases and J by 4 bases, with 12 bases left in between. The germline V gene encodes CDR1 SGHRS and CDR2 YFSETQ. CDR3 residues: CASSFEGVGTEAFF. CDR3 sequence (DNA): TGCGCCAGCAGCTTTGAAGGGGTGGGCACTGAAGCTTTCTTT.

J is TRBJ2-3 and V is TRBV5-6, with 8 bases fitting TRBD2. Germline V lookup: CDR1 SGHDT, CDR2 YYEEEE. CDR3 length: 16 amino acids. The V and J ends lost 0 bases and 6 bases, in that order; junction bases with no gene match: 9. The CDR3 is CASSLGSAGGLDTQYF. The CDR3 DNA sequence: TGTGCCAGCAGCTTGGGTTCGGCGGGGGGATTGGATACGCAGTATTTT.

Comments on this clonotype: A much larger clone sits a single nucleotide away, making a read error possible. The chain couples TRBV11-2 to TRBJ2-1; 9 bases are shared with TRBD1. CDR1 SGHAT and CDR2 FQNNGV come from the germline V gene. The CDR3 is 15 residues long. Trimming at V came to 5 bases and at J to 12 bases, leaving 14 bases not matched to a gene. This CDR3 reads CASSPTRTGESGQFF. The CDR3 DNA sequence: TGTGCCAGCAGCCCCACGAGGACAGGGGAGAGTGGGCAGTTCTTC.

J is TRBJ2-5 and V is TRBV27; tentative D call: TRBD1 (6 bases). CDR1 is MNHEY, CDR2 SMNVEV, per germline (reference sequence). V was trimmed by 9 bases and J by 5 bases, leaving 16 bases between them. The CDR3 spans 13 residues. CDR3 in DNA: TGTGCCAGTACGAGGGGGTTGGGTGAGACCCAGTACTTC. Translation: CASTRGLGETQYF.

With respect to this clonotype: This may stem from a read error, because a much larger clone lies one nucleotide away. The V call is TRBV3-1, the J call TRBJ1-1; D is possibly TRBD1 (6 bases). Germline V gene data show CDR1 as LGHDT and CDR2 as YNNKEL (reference sequence). Trimming removed 0 bases from V and 5 bases from J, with 13 bases in between. The CDR3 extends over 15 amino acids. CDR3 nucleotides: TGTGCCAGCAGCCAAGAGTACAGGGCGTTGACTGAAGCTTTCTTT. It specifies CASSQEYRALTEAFF. Full variable domain (outside the CDR3, taken from reference TRBV3-1 and TRBJ1-1): DTAVSQTPKYLVTQMGNDKSIKCEQNLGHDTMYWYKQDSKKFLKIMFSYNNKELIINETVPNRFSPKSPDKAHLNLHINSLELGDSAVYFCASSQEYRALTEAFFGQGTRLTVV.

This chain connects TRBV24-1 to TRBJ2-3, with 7 bases fitting TRBD1. The CDR3 is 18 residues long. Germline-derived CDR1 and CDR2 are KGHDR and SFDVKD. V lost 3 bases to trimming and J lost 4 bases; unmatched junction nucleotides: 15. CDR3 coding DNA: TGTGCCACCAGTGATCCAACGGAGACACAGGGGTATGCAGATACGCAGTATTTT. Protein sequence: CATSDPTETQGYADTQYF.